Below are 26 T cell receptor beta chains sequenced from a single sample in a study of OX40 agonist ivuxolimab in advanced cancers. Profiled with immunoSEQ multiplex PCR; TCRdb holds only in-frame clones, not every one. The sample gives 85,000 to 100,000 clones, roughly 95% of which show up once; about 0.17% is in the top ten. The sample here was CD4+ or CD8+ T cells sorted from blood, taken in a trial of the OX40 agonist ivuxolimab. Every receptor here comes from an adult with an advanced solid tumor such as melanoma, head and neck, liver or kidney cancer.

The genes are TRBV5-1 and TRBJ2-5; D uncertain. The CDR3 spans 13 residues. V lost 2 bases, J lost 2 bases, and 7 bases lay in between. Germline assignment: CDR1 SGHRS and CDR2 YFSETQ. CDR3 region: CASSFSTQETQYF. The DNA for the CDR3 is TGCGCCAGCAGCTTCAGTACACAAGAGACCCAGTACTTC.

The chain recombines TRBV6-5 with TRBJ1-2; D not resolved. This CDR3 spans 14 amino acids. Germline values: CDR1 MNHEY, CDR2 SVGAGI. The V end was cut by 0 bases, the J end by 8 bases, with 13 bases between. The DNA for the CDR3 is TGTGCCAGCAGTTACTCGTTTCCCTATAGGGGCTACACCTTC. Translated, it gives CASSYSFPYRGYTF.

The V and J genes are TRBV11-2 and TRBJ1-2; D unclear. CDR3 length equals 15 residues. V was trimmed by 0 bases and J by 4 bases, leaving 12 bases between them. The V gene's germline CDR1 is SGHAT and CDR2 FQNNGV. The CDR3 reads CASSLDPSALYGYTF. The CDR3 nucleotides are TGTGCCAGCAGCTTAGACCCCAGCGCCCTCTATGGCTACACCTTC.

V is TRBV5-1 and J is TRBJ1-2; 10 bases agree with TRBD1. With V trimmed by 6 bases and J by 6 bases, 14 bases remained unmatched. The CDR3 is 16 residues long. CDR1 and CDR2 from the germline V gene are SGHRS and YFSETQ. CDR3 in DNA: TGCGCCAGCACCTCGACGCACACCGGGACAGGGGATGGCTACACCTTC. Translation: CASTSTHTGTGDGYTF. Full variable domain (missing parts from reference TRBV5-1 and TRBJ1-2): KAGVTQTPRYLIKTRGQQVTLSCSPISGHRSVSWYQQTPGQGLQFLFEYFSETQRNKGNFPGRFSGRQFSNSRSEMNVSTLELGDSALYLCASTSTHTGTGDGYTFGSGTRLTVV.

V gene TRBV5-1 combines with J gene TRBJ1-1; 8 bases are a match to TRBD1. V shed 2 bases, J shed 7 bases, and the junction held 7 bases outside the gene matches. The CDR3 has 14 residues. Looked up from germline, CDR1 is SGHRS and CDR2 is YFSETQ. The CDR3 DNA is TGCGCCAGCAGCTTCCAGGGGGCGCGGGATGAAGCTTTCTTT. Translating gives CASSFQGARDEAFF.

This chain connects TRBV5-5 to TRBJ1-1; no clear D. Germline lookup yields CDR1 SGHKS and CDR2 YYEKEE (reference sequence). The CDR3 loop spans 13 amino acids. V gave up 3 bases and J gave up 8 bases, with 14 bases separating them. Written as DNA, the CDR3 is TGTGCCAGCAGCTCCTTCGACGTATCCGAAGCTTTCTTT. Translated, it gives CASSSFDVSEAFF.

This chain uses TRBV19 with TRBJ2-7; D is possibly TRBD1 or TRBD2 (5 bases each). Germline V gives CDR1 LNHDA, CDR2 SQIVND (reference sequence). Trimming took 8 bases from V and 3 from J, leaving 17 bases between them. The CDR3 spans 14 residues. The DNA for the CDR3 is TGTGCCAGTGGGGTCGGGACGGGTCACTACGAGCAGTACTTC. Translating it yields CASGVGTGHYEQYF.

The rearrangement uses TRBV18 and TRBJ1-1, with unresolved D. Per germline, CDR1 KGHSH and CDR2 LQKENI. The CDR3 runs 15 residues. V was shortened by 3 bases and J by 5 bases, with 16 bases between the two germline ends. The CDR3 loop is CASSPRQEGGTEAFF. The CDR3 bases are TGTGCCAGCTCACCGCGGCAGGAGGGCGGGACTGAAGCTTTCTTT.

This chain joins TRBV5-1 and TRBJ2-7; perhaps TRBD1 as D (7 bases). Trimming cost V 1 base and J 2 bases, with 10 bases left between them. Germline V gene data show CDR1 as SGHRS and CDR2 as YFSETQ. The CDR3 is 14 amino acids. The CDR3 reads CASSLIRGAYEQYF. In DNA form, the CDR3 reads TGCGCCAGCAGCTTGATCAGGGGGGCCTACGAGCAGTACTTC.

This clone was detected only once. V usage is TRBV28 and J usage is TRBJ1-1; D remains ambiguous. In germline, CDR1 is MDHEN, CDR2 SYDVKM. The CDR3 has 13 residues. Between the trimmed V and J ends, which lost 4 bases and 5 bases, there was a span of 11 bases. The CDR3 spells CASSSPRGTEAFF. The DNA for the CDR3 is TGTGCCAGCAGTTCCCCCCGTGGGACTGAAGCTTTCTTT.

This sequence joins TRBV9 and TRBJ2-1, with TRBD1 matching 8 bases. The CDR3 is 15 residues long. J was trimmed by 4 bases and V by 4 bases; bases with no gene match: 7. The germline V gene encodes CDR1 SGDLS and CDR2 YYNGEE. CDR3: CASSTGQGLYNEQFF. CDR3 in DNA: TGTGCCAGCAGCACCGGACAGGGCTTATACAATGAGCAGTTCTTC.

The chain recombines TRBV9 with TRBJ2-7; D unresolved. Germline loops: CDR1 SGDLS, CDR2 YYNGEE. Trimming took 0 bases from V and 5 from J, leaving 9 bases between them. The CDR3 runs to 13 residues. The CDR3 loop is CASSVEVGNEQYF. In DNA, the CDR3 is TGTGCCAGCAGCGTAGAGGTAGGGAACGAGCAGTACTTC.

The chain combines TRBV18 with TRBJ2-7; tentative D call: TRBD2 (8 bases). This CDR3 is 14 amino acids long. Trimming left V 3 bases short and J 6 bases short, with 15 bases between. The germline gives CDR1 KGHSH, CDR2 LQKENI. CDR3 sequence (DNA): TGTGCCAGCTCACCCCGGGAGGGGGCGGGCGAGCAGTACTTC. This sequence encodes CASSPREGAGEQYF.

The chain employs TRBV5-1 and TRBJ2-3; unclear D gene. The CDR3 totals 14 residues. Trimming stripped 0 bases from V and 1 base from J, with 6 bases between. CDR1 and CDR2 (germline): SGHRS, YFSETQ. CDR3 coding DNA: TGCGCCAGCAGCTTGGGGCAGCGCACAGATACGCAGTATTTT. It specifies CASSLGQRTDTQYF. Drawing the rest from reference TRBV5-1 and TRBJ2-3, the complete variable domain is KAGVTQTPRYLIKTRGQQVTLSCSPISGHRSVSWYQQTPGQGLQFLFEYFSETQRNKGNFPGRFSGRQFSNSRSEMNVSTLELGDSALYLCASSLGQRTDTQYFGPGTRLTVL.

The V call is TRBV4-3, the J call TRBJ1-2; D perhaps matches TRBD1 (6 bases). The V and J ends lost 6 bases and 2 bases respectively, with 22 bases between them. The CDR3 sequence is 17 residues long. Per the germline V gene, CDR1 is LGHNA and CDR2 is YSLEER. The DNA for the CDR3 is TGCGCCAGCAGGCCTCGCGAAGGGGGGACCCTAAACTATGGCTACACCTTC. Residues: CASRPREGGTLNYGYTF.

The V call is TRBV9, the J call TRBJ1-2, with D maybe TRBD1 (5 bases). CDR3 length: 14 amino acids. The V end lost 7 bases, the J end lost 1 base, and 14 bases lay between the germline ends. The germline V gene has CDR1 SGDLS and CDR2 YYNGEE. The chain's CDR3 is CASSAREGNYGYTF. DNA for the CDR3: TGTGCCAGCTCGGCCAGGGAGGGTAACTATGGCTACACCTTC.

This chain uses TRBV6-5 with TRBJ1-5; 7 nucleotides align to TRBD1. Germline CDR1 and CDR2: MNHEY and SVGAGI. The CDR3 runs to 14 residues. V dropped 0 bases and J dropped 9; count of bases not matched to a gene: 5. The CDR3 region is CASSYSPQGRPQHF. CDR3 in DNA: TGTGCCAGCAGTTACTCGCCACAGGGGAGGCCCCAGCATTTT.

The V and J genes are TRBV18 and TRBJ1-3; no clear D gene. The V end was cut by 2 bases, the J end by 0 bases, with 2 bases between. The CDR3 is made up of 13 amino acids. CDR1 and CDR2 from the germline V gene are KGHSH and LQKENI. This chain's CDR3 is CASSPDSGNTIYF. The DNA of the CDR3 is TGTGCCAGCTCACCAGACTCTGGAAACACCATATATTTT.

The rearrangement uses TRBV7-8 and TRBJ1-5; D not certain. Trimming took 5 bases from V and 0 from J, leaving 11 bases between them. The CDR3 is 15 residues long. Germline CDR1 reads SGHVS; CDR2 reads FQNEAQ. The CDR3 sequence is CASSPARYSNQPQHF. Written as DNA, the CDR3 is TGTGCCAGCAGCCCCGCCCGATATAGCAATCAGCCCCAGCATTTT.

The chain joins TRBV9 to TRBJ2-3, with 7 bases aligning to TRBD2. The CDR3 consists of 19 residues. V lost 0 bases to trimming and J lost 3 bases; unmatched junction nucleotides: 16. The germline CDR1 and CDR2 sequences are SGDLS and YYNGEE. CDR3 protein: CASSVDPRQRERGTDTQYF. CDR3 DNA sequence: TGTGCCAGCAGCGTAGACCCCAGGCAGCGGGAAAGAGGGACAGATACGCAGTATTTT.

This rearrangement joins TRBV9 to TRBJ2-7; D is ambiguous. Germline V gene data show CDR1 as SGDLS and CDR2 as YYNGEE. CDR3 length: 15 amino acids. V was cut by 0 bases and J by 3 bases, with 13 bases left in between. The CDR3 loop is CASSVAATGYYEQYF. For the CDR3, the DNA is TGTGCCAGCAGCGTAGCCGCGACCGGGTACTACGAGCAGTACTTC.

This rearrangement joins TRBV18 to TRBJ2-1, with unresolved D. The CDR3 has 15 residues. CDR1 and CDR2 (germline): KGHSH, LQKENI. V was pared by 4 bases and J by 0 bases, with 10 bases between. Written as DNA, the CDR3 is TGTGCCAGCTCACAAGCGTCAAGCTCCTACAATGAGCAGTTCTTC. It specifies CASSQASSSYNEQFF.

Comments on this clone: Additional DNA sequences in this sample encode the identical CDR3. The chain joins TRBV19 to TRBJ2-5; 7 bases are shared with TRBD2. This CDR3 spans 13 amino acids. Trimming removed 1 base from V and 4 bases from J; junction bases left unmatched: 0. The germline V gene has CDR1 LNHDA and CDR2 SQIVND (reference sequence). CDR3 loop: CASSIGGGETQYF. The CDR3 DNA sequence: TGTGCCAGTAGTATAGGGGGGGGAGAGACCCAGTACTTC. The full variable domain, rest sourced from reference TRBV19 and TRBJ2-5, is DGGITQSPKYLFRKEGQNVTLSCEQNLNHDAMYWYRQDPGQGLRLIYYSQIVNDFQKGDIAEGYSVSREKKESFPLTVTSAQKNPTAFYLCASSIGGGETQYFGPGTRLLVL.

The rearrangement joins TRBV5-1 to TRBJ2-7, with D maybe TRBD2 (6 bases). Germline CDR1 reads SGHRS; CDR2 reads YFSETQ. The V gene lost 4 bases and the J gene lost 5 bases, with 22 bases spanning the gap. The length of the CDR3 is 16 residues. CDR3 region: CASSGFFGGQLDEQYF. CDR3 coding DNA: TGCGCCAGCAGCGGCTTTTTCGGAGGGCAGTTAGACGAGCAGTACTTC.

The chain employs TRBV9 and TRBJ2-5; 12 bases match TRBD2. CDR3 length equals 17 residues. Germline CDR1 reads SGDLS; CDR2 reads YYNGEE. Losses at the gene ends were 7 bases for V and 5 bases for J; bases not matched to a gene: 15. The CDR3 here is CASGAGRLAGVKETQYF. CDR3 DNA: TGTGCCAGCGGCGCAGGACGACTAGCGGGAGTCAAGGAGACCCAGTACTTC.

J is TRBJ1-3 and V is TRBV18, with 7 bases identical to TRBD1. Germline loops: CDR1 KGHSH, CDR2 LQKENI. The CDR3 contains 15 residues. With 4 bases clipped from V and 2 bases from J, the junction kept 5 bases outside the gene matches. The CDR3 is CASSLEQGAGNTIYF. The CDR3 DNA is TGTGCCAGCTCACTTGAGCAGGGGGCTGGAAACACCATATATTTT.